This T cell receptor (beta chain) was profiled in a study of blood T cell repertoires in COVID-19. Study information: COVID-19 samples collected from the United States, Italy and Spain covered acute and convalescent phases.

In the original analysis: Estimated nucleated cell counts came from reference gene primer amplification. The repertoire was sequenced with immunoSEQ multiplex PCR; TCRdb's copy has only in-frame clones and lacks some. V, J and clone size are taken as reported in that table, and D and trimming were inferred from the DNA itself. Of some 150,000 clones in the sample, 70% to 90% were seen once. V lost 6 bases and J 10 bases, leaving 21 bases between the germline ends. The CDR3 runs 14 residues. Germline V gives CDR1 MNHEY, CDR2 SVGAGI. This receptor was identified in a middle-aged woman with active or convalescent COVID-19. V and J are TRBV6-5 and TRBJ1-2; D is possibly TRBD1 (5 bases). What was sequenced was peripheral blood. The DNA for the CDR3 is TGTGCCAGCAGCGGGGGTGGCTGGATGAAGGACTACACCTTC. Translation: CASSGGGWMKDYTF.